A selection of T cell receptor beta chains follows, all from one sample in a study of Ad26.COV2.S vaccination and SARS-CoV-2 variants. This table comes from immunoSEQ multiplex PCR, and its TCRdb copy is limited to in-frame clones, with some not included. The sample lists just under 250,000 clones, 88% seen once, with around 11% in the top ten. The specimen comprised peripheral blood, sampled in a trial of Ad26.COV2.S vaccine versus placebo. The receptors here all came from a person aged 18 to 59 who received the Ad26.COV2.S COVID-19 vaccine or a placebo. The CDR3 runs from the conserved cysteine through the conserved F or W. Fields, in order: J gene, V gene, clone size, D gene, CDR3 protein, CDR3 DNA. A D gene is named only where the DNA matches it firmly. A row's size may be missing; if present it is once, few, many or a size class.

TRBJ2-3,TRBV6-1,-,-,CASSEGQYTQYF,TGTGCCAGCAGTGAAGGGCAGTATACGCAGTATTTT
TRBJ1-1,TRBV10-3,-,-,CAISKGGTEAFF,TGTGCCATCAGTAAAGGGGGCACTGAAGCTTTCTTT
TRBJ1-1,TRBV10-3,-,-,CAISESLGKNTEAFF,TGTGCCATCAGTGAGTCTTTGGGCAAGAACACTGAAGCTTTCTTT
TRBJ2-3,TRBV11-2,once,TRBD1,CASRSSGTGSYTQYF,TGTGCCAGCAGATCTTCCGGGACAGGGTCGTATACGCAGTATTTT
TRBJ1-2,TRBV4-1,few,TRBD1,CASSQDVRDRFYGYTF,TGCGCCAGCAGCCAAGATGTGAGGGACAGGTTCTATGGCTACACCTTC
TRBJ1-1,TRBV3-1/TRBV3-2,-,-,CASSHGHSPGSEAFF,TGTGCCAGCAGCCATGGACACTCCCCAGGGAGTGAAGCTTTCTTT
TRBJ2-5,TRBV5-5,-,-,CASSIGGLHQETQYF,TGTGCCAGCAGCATTGGTGGACTGCACCAAGAGACCCAGTACTTC
TRBJ2-5,TRBV24-1,-,-,CATSDLQGQYF,TGTGCCACCAGTGATTTGCAAGGGCAGTACTTC
TRBJ1-4,TRBV7-9,-,-,CASSLVVALFF,TGTGCCAGCAGCTTAGTGGTTGCACTGTTTTTT
TRBJ2-5,TRBV4-1,-,TRBD1,CASSHPGGIETQYF,TGCGCCAGCAGCCACCCAGGGGGAATAGAGACCCAGTACTTC
TRBJ2-1,TRBV11-3,-,-,CASSLGPTNYNEQFF,TGTGCCAGCAGCTTGGGACCGACAAACTACAATGAGCAGTTCTTC
TRBJ1-1,TRBV3-1/TRBV3-2,-,-,CASSQNSGITEAFF,TGTGCCAGCAGCCAAAATTCTGGGATCACTGAAGCTTTCTTT
TRBJ2-5,TRBV5-4,-,-,CASTPGGARETQYF,TGTGCCAGCACCCCCGGAGGCGCTCGGGAGACCCAGTACTTC
TRBJ2-1,TRBV18,-,-,CASSETAYNEQFF,TGTGCCAGCTCCGAGACAGCCTACAATGAGCAGTTCTTC
TRBJ1-1,TRBV9,-,-,CASSVVTTLEAFF,TGTGCCAGCAGCGTAGTTACAACTCTTGAAGCTTTCTTT
TRBJ2-7,TRBV6-1,-,-,CASSENTVSSYEQYF,TGTGCCAGCAGTGAAAACACAGTGAGCTCCTACGAGCAGTACTTC
TRBJ2-7,TRBV5-4,-,-,CASSLRQSGFHEQYF,TGTGCCAGCAGCTTACGCCAATCGGGATTCCACGAGCAGTACTTC